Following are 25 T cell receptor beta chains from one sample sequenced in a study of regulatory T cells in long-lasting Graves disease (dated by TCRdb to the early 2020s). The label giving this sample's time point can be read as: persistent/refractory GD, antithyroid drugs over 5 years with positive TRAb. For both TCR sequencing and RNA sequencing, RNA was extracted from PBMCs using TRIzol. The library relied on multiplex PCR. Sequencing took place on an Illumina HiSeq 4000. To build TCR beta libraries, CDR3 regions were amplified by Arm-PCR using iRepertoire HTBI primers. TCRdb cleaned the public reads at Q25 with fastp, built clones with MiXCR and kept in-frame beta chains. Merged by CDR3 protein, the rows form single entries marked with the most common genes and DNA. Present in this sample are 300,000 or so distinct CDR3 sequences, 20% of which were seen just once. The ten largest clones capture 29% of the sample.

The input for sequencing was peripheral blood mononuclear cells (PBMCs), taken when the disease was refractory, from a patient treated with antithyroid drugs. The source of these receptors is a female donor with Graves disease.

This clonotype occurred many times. DNA for the CDR3: TGTGCCAGCCGACCAGCGGGTTCTGGAAACACCATATATTTT. It codes for CASRPAGSGNTIYF. The chain carries TRBV27 and TRBJ1-3, with D uncertain. Looked up from germline, CDR1 is MNHEY and CDR2 is SMNVEV (reference sequence). V lost 8 bases, J lost 1 base, and 12 bases lay in between. The CDR3 spans 14 residues.

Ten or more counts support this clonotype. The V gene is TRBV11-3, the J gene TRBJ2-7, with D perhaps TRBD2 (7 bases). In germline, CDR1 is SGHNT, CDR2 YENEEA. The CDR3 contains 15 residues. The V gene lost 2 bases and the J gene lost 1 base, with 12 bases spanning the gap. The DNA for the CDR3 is TGTGCCAGCAGCTTAAGGACTAGGGGGTCCTACGAGCAGTACTTC. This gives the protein CASSLRTRGSYEQYF.

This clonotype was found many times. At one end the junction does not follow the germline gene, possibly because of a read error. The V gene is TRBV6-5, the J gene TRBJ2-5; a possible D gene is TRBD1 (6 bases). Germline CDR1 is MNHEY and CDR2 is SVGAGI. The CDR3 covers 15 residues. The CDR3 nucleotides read TGTGCCAGCAGTTACGCATCGGACAGTCCAGAGACCCTGTACTTC. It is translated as CASSYASDSPETLYF.

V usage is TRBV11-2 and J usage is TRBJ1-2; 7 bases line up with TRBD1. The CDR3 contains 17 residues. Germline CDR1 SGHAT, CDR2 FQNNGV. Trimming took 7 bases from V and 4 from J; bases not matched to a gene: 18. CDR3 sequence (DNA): TGTGCCAGCACCCCAGGGGGGGCAGGGGGGAGTAGCTATGGCTACACCTTC. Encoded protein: CASTPGGAGGSSYGYTF.

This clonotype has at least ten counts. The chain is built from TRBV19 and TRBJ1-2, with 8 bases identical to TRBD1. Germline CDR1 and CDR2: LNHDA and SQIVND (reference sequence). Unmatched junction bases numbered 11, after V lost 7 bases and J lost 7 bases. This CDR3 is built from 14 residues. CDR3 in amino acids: CASTRTGTYSGYTF. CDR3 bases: TGTGCCAGTACCAGGACAGGGACTTACTCTGGCTACACCTTC.

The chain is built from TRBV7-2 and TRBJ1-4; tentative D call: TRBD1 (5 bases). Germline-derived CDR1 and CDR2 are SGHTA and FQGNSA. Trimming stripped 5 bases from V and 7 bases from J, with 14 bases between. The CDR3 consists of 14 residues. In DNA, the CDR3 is TGTGCCAGCAGCCAAGCCGGGGCCGGTGAAAAACTGTTTTTT. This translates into CASSQAGAGEKLFF.

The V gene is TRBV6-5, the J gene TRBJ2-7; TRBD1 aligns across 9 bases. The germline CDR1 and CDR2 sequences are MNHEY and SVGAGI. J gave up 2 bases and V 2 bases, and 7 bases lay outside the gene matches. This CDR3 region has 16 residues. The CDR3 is CASSYQPGQGPYEQYF. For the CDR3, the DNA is TGTGCCAGCAGTTACCAACCGGGACAGGGACCCTACGAGCAGTACTTC.

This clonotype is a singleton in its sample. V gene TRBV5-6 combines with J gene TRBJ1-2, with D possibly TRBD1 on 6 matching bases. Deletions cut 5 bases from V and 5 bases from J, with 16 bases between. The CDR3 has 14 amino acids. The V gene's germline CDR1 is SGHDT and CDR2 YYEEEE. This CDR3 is CASRTGTPGYGYTF. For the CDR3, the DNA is TGTGCCAGCAGGACAGGCACACCGGGGTATGGCTACACCTTC.

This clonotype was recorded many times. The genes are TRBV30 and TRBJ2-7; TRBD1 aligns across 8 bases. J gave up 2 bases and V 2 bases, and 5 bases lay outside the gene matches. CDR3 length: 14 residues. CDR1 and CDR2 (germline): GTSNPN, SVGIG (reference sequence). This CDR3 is CAWSKQGAAYEQYF. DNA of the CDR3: TGTGCCTGGAGTAAGCAGGGGGCAGCCTACGAGCAGTACTTC.

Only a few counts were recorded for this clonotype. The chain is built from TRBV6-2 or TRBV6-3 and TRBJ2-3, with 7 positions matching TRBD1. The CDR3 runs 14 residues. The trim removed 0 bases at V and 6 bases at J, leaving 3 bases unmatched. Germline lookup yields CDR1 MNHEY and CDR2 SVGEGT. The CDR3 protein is CASSYSTGLDTQYF. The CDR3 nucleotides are TGTGCCAGCAGTTACTCGACAGGGTTGGATACGCAGTATTTT.

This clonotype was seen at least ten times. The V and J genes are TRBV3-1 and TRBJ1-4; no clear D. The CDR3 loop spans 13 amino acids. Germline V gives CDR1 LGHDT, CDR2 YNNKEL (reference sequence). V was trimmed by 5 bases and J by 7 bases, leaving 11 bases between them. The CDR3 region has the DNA TGTGCCAGCAGCTTCGGTAAGAGTGAAAAACTGTTTTTT. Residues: CASSFGKSEKLFF. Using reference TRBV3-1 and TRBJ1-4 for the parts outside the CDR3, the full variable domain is DTAVSQTPKYLVTQMGNDKSIKCEQNLGHDTMYWYKQDSKKFLKIMFSYNNKELIINETVPNRFSPKSPDKAHLNLHINSLELGDSAVYFCASSFGKSEKLFFGSGTQLSVL.

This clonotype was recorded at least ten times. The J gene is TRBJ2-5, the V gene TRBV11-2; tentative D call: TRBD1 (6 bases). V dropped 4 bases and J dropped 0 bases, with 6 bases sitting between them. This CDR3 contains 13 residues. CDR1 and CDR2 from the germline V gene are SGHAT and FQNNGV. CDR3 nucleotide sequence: TGTGCCAGCAGCTGGGACAACCAAGAGACCCAGTACTTC. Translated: CASSWDNQETQYF. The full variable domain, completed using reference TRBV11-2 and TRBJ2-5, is EAGVAQSPRYKIIEKRQSVAFWCNPISGHATLYWYQQILGQGPKLLIQFQNNGVVDDSQLPKDRFSAERLKGVDSTLKIQPAKLEDSAVYLCASSWDNQETQYFGPGTRLLVL.

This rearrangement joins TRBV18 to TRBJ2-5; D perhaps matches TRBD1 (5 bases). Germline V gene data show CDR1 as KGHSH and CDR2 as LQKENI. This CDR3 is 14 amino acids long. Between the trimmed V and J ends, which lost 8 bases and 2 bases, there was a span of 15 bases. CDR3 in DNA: TGTGCCAGCAGCCCCCAGACAGCTCAAGAGACCCAGTACTTC. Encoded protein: CASSPQTAQETQYF.

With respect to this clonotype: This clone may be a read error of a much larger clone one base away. The DNA for the CDR3 is TGTGCCGGCAGGAGAAACCGAGTAAGGGACTATGGCTACACCTTC. It specifies CAGRRNRVRDYGYTF. The chain joins TRBV6-1 to TRBJ1-2; D is unclear. The germline CDR1 and CDR2 sequences are MNHNS and SASEGT. The CDR3 covers 15 residues.

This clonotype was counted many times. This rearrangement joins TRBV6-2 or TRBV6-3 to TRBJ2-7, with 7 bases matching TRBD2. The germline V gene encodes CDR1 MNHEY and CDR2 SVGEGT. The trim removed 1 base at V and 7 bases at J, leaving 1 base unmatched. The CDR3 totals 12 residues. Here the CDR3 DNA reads TGTGCCAGCAGTTACTTGGGGGGGGAGCAGTACTTC. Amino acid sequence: CASSYLGGEQYF.

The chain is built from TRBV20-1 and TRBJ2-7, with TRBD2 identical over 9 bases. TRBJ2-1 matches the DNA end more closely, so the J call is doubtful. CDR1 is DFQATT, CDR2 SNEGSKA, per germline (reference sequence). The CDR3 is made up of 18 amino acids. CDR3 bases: TGCAGTGCTAGCTTTGTCGTCTCGGGCGGGGGGGCCGATAATGAGCAGTTCTTC. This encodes CSASFVVSGGGADNEQFF.

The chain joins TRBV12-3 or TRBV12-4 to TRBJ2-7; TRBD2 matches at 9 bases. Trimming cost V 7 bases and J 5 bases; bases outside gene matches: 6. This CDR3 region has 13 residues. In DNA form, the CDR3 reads TGTGCCAGCAAGGGACTAGCTTTCAACGAGCAGTACTTC. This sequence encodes CASKGLAFNEQYF.

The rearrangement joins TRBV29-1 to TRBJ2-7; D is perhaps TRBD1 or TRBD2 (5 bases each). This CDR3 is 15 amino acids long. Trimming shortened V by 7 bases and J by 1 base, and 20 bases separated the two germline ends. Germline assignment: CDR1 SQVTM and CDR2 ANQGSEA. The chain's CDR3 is CSAQLPGTASYEQYF. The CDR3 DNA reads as TGCAGCGCACAACTGCCTGGGACCGCTTCCTACGAGCAGTACTTC.

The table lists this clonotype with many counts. This CDR3 is CASSRLAGGGETQYF. In nucleotides, the CDR3 is TGTGCCAGCAGCAGACTAGCGGGAGGCGGCGAGACCCAGTACTTC. This rearrangement joins TRBV6-1 to TRBJ2-5; 13 bases map to TRBD2. Trimming took 6 bases from V and 5 from J; bases not matched to a gene: 6. This CDR3 comprises 15 residues. The germline V gene encodes CDR1 MNHNS and CDR2 SASEGT.

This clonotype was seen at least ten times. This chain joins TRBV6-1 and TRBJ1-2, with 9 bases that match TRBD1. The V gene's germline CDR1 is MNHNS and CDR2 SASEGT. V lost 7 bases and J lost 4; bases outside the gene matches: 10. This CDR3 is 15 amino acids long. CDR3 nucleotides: TGTGCCAGCAACCGGGACAGGGATCGTCTCTATGGCTACACCTTC. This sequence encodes CASNRDRDRLYGYTF.

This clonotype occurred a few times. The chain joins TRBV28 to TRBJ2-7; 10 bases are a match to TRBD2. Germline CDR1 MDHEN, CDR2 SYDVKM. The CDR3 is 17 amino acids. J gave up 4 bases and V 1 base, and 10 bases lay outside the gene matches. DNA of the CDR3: TGTGCCAGCAGTTTATCCCTGGGGACTAGCGCTCCTTACGAGCAGTACTTC. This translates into CASSLSLGTSAPYEQYF.

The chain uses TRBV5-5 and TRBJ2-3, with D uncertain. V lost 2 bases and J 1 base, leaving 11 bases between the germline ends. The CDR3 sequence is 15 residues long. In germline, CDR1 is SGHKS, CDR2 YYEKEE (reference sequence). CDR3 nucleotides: TGTGCCAGCAGCTTAGGCAGGTCCGGCACAGATACGCAGTATTTT. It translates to CASSLGRSGTDTQYF.

As DNA, the CDR3 is TGTGCCAGCAGTTACGGTTCGCAGGGAGTCAGCGAGCAGTACTTC. Translation gives CASSYGSQGVSEQYF. This sequence joins TRBV6-9 and TRBJ2-7; D may be TRBD1 or TRBD2 (5 bases each). This CDR3 contains 15 residues. The germline CDR1 and CDR2 sequences are MNHGY and SVAAGI. V lost 3 bases and J lost 6, with 18 bases in between.

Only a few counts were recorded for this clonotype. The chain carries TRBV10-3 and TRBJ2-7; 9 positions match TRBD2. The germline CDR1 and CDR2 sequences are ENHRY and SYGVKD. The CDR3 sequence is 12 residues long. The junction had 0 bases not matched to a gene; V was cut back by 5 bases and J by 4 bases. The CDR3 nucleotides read TGTGCCATCAGTACTAGCGGGTACGAGCAGTACTTC. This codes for CAISTSGYEQYF.

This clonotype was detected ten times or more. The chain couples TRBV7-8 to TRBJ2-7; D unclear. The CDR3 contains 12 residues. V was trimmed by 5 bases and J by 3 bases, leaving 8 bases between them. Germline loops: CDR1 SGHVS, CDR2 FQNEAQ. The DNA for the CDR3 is TGTGCCAGCAGCCCCCTCGGCTACGAGCAGTACTTC. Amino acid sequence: CASSPLGYEQYF.